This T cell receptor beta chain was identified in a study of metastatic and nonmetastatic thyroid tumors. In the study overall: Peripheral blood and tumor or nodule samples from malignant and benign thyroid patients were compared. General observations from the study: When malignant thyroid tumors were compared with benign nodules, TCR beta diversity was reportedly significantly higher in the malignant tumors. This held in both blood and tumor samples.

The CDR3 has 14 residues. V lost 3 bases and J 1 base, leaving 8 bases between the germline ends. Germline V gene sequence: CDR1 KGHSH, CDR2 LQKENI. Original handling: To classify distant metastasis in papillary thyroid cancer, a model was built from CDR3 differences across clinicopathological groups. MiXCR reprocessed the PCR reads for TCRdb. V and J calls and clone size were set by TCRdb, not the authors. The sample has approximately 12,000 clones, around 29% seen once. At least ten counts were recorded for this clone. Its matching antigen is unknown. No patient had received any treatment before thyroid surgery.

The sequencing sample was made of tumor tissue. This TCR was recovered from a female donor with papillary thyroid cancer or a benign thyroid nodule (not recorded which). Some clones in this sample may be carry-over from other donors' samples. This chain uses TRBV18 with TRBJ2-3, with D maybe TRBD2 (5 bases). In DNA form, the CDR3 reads TGTGCCAGCTCACCCGGTAGCGGCACAGATACGCAGTATTTT. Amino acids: CASSPGSGTDTQYF. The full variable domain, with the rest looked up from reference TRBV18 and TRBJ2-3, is NAGVMQNPRHLVRRRGQEARLRCSPMKGHSHVYWYRQLPEEGLKFMVYLQKENIIDESGMPKERFSAEFPKEGPSILRIQQVVRGDSAAYFCASSPGSGTDTQYFGPGTRLTVL.